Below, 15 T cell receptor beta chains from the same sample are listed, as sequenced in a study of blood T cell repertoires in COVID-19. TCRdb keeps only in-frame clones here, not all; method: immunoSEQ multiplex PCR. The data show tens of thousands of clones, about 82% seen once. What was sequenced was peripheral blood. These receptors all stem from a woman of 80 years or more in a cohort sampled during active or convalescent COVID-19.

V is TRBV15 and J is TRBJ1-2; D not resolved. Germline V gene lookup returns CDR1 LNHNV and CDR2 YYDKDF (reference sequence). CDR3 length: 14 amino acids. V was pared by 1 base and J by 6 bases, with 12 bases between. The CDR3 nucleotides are TGTGCCACCAGCAGAGTAGCAGCAACCAATGGCTACACCTTC. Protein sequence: CATSRVAATNGYTF.

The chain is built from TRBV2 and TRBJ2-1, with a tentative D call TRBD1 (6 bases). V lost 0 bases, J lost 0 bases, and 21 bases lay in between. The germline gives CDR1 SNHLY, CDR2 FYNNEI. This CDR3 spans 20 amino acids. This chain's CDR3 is CASSEAHRVGKFSSYNEQFF. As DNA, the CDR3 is TGTGCCAGCAGTGAAGCGCACAGGGTCGGAAAGTTTAGCTCCTACAATGAGCAGTTCTTC.

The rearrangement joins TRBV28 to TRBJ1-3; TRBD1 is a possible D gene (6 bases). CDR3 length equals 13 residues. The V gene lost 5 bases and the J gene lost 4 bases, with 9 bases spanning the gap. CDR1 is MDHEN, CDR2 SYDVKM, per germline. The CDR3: CASSTGQGNTIYF. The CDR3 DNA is TGTGCCAGCAGTACGGGACAAGGAAACACCATATATTTT.

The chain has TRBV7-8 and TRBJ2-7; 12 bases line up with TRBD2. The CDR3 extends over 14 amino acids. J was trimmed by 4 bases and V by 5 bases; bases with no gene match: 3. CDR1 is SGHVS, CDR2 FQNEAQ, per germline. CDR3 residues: CASSMGLAGYEQYF. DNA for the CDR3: TGTGCCAGCAGCATGGGACTAGCGGGTTACGAGCAGTACTTC.

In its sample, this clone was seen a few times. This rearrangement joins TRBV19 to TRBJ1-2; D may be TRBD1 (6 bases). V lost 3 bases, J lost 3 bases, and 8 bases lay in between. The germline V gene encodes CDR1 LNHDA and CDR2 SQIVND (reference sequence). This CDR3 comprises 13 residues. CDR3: CASSMTGDYGYTF. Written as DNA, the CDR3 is TGTGCCAGTAGTATGACAGGCGACTATGGCTACACCTTC.

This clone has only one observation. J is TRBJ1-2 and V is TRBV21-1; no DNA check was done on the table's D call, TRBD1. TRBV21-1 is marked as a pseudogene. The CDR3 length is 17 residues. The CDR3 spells CASSKGGTAINDYGYTF. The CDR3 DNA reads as TGTGCCAGCAGCAAAGGAGGGACAGCCATTAATGACTATGGCTACACCTTC.

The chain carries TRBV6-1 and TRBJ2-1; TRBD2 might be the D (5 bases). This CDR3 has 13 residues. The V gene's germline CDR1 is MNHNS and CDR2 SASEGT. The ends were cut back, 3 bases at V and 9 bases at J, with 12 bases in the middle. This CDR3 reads CASSEVPEGEQFF. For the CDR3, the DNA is TGTGCCAGCAGTGAGGTCCCTGAGGGTGAGCAGTTCTTC.

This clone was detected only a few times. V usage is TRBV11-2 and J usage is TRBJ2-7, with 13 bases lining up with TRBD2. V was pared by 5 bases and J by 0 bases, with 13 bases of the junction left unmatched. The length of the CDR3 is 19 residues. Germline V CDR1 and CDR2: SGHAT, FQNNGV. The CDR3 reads CASSQNGLAGASSSYEQYF. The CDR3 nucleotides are TGTGCCAGCAGCCAAAATGGACTAGCGGGAGCTTCGAGCTCCTACGAGCAGTACTTC.

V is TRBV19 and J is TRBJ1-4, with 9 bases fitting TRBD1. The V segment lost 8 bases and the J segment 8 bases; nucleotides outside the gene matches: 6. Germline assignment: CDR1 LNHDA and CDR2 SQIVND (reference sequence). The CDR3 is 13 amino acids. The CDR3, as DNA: TGTGCCAGTCACAGGGGGCGAAGGGAAAAACTGTTTTTT. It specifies CASHRGRREKLFF.

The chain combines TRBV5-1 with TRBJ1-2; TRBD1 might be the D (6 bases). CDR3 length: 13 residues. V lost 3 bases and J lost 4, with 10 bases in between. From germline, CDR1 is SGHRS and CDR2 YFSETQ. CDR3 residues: CASSSDRVYGYTF. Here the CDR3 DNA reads TGCGCCAGCAGCTCGGACAGAGTCTATGGCTACACCTTC. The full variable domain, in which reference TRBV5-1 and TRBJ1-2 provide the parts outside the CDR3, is KAGVTQTPRYLIKTRGQQVTLSCSPISGHRSVSWYQQTPGQGLQFLFEYFSETQRNKGNFPGRFSGRQFSNSRSEMNVSTLELGDSALYLCASSSDRVYGYTFGSGTRLTVV.

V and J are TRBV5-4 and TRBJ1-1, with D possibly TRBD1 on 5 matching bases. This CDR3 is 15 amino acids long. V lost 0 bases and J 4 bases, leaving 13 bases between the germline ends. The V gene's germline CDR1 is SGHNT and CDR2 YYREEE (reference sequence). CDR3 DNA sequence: TGTGCCAGCAGCTTGGATAAGGGGCTGGGCACTGAAGCTTTCTTT. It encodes CASSLDKGLGTEAFF.

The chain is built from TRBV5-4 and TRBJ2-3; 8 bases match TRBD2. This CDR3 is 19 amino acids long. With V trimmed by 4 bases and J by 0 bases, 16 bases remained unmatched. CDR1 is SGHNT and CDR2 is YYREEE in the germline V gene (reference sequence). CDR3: CASSPRAPGGGASTDTQYF. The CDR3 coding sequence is TGTGCCAGCAGCCCCCGTGCCCCGGGAGGGGGGGCTAGCACAGATACGCAGTATTTT.

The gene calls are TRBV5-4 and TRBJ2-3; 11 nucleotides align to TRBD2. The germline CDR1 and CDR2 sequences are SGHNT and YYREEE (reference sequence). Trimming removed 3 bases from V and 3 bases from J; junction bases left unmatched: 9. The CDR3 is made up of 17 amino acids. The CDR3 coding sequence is TGTGCCAGCAGCTCTAAAGCGACTAGCGGGAAAACAGATACGCAGTATTTT. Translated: CASSSKATSGKTDTQYF. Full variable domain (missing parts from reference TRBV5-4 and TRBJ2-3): ETGVTQSPTHLIKTRGQQVTLRCSSQSGHNTVSWYQQALGQGPQFIFQYYREEENGRGNFPPRFSGLQFPNYSSELNVNALELDDSALYLCASSSKATSGKTDTQYFGPGTRLTVL.

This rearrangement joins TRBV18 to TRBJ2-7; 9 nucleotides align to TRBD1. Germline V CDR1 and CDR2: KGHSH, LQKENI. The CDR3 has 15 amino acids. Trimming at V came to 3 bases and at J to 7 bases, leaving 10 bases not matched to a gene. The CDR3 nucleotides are TGTGCCAGCTCACCGGGGACAGGGCCCTACCAGGAGCAGTACTTC. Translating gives CASSPGTGPYQEQYF.

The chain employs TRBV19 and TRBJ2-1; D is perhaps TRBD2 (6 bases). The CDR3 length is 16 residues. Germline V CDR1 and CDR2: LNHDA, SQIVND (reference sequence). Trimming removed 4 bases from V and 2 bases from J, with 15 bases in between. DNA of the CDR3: TGTGCCAGTAGTAACCAGCGGGTAAGACCCTACAATGAGCAGTTCTTC. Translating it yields CASSNQRVRPYNEQFF.